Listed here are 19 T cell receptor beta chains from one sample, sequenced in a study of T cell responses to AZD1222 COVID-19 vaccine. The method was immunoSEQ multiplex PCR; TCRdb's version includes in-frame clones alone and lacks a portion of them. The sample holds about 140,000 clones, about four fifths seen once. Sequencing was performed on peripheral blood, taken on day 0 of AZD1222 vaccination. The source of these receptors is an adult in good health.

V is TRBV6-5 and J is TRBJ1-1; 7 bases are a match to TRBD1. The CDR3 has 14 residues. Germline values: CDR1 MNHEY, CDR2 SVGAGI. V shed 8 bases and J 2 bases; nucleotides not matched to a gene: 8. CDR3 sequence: CASGRDSRNTEAFF. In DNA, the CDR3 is TGTGCCAGCGGTAGGGACAGTCGAAACACTGAAGCTTTCTTT.

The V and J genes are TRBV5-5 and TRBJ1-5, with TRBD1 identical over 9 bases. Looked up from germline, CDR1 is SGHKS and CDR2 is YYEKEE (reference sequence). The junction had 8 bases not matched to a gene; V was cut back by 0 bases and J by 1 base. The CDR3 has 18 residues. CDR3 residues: CASSLDRTGALSNQPQHF. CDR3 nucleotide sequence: TGTGCCAGCAGCTTGGACCGGACAGGGGCCCTCAGCAATCAGCCCCAGCATTTT.

The CDR3 spells CASGLGQVNNEQFF. The CDR3, as DNA: TGTGCTAGTGGTTTGGGACAGGTGAATAATGAGCAGTTCTTC. This chain links TRBV12-5 with TRBJ2-1; TRBD1 might be the D (6 bases). V was pared by 1 base and J by 7 bases, with 11 bases between. CDR3 size: 14 residues. CDR1 is LGHNT and CDR2 is FRNRAP in the germline V gene. The full variable domain, with the rest looked up from reference TRBV12-5 and TRBJ2-1, is DARVTQTPRHKVTEMGQEVTMRCQPILGHNTVFWYRQTMMQGLELLAYFRNRAPLDDSGMPKDRFSAEMPDATLATLKIQPSEPRDSAVYFCASGLGQVNNEQFFGPGTRLTVL.

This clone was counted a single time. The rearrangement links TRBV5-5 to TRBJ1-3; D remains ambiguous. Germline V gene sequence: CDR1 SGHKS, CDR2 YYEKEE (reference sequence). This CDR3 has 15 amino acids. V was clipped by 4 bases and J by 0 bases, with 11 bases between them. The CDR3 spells CASSLTTVSGNTIYF. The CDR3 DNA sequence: TGTGCCAGCAGCCTTACTACAGTCTCTGGAAACACCATATATTTT.

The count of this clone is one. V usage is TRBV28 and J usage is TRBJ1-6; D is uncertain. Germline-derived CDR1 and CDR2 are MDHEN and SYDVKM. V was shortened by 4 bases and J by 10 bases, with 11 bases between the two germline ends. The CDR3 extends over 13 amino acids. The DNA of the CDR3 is TGTGCCAGCAGTTGGGAGAGTGGCTCACCCCTCCACTTT. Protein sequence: CASSWESGSPLHF.

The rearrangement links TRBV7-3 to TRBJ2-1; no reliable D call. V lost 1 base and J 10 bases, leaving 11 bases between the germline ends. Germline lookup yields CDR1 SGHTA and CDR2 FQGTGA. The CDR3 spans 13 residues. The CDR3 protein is CASSLNGIHEQFF. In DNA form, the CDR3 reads TGTGCCAGCAGCTTAAATGGTATACACGAGCAGTTCTTC.

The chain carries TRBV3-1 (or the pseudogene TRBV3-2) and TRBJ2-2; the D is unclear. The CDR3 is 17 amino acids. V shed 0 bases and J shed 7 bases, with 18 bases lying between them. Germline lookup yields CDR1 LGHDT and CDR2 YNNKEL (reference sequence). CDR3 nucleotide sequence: TGTGCCAGCAGCCAAGATAGGGCTTTCCCCACCGGCGGGGAGCTGTTTTTT. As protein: CASSQDRAFPTGGELFF.

The CDR3 protein is CASSRATDGNTIYF. The CDR3 DNA follows: TGTGCCAGCAGCCGAGCCACGGACGGAAACACCATATATTTT. This chain joins TRBV3-1 (or the pseudogene TRBV3-2) and TRBJ1-3; D ambiguous. V was cut by 4 bases and J by 4 bases, with 11 bases left in between. This CDR3 is 14 amino acids long. Germline V gene lookup returns CDR1 LGHDT and CDR2 YNNKEL (reference sequence).

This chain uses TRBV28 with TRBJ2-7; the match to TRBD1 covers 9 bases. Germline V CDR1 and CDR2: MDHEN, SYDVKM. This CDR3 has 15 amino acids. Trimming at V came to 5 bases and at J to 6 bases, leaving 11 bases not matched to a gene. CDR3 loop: CASSLGDRGKSEQYF. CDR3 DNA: TGTGCCAGCAGTCTAGGAGACAGGGGGAAGAGCGAGCAGTACTTC.

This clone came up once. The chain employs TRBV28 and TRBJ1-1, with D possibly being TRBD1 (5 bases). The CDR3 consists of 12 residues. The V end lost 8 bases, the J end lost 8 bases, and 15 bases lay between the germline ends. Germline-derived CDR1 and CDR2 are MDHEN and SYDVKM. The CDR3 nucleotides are TGTGCCAGCTGCCTCGGATACAGGGAAGCTTTCTTT. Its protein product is CASCLGYREAFF.

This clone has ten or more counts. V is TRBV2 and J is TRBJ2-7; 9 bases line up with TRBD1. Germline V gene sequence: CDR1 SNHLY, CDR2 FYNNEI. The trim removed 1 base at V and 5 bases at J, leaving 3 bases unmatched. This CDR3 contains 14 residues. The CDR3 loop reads CASSEEQGADEQYF. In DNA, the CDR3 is TGTGCCAGCAGTGAAGAACAGGGGGCCGACGAGCAGTACTTC.

CDR3 loop: CASSLDPGNTIYF. The CDR3 DNA is TGCGCCAGCAGCTTGGACCCTGGAAACACCATATATTTT. The J gene is TRBJ1-3, the V gene TRBV5-1; D unresolved. Trimming removed 0 bases from V and 2 bases from J, with 3 bases in between. The CDR3 has 13 amino acids. The germline V gene encodes CDR1 SGHRS and CDR2 YFSETQ.

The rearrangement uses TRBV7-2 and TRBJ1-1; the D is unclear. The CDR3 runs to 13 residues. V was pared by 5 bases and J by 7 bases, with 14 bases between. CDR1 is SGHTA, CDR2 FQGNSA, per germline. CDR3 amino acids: CASSNGRGVEAFF. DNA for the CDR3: TGTGCCAGCAGCAACGGACGGGGAGTTGAAGCTTTCTTT.

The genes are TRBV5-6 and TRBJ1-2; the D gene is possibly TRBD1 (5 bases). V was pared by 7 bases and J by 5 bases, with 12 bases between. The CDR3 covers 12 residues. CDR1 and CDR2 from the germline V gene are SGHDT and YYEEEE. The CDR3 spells CASLQGGYGYTF. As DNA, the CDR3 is TGTGCCAGCCTTCAGGGAGGGTATGGCTACACCTTC.

As DNA, the CDR3 is TGTGCCAGCAGCCAAACAGGCGATAGAGACGCTTTCTTT. It is translated as CASSQTGDRDAFF. The chain recombines TRBV5-4 with TRBJ1-1, with D perhaps TRBD1 (5 bases). The germline CDR1 and CDR2 sequences are SGHNT and YYREEE (reference sequence). The CDR3 length is 13 residues. V lost 4 bases and J 11 bases, leaving 18 bases between the germline ends.

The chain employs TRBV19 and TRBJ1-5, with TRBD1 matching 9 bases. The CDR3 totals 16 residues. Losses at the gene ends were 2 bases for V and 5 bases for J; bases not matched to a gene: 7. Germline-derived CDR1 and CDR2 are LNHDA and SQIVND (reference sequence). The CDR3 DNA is TGTGCCAGTAGTATAACAGGGGGCTCGGTGTATCAGCCCCAGCATTTT. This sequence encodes CASSITGGSVYQPQHF.

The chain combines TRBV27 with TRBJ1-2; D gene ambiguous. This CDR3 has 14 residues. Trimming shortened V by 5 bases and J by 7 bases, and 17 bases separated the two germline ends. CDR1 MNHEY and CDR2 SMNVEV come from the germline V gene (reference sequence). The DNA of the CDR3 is TGTGCCAGCAGTCGGAGGGCTGGGGAGGGTGGCTACACCTTC. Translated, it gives CASSRRAGEGGYTF.

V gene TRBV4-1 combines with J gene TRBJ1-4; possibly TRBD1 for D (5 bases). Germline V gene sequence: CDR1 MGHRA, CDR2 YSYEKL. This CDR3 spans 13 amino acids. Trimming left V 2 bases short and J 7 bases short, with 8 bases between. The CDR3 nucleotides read TGCGCCAGCAGCCAACAGGGATTTGAAAAACTGTTTTTT. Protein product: CASSQQGFEKLFF.

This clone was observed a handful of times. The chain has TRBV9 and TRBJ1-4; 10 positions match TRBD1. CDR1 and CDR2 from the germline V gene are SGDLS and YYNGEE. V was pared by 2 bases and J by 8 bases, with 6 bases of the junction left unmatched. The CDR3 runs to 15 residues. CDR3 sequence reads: CASSVGTGVEEKLFF. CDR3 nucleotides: TGTGCCAGCAGCGTGGGGACAGGGGTCGAAGAAAAACTGTTTTTT.